The rows below give T cell receptor beta chains drawn from one sample of a study of molecular identifiers for immune sequencing clone quantification. TCRdb re-called the PCR reads with MiXCR, one entry per CDR3 protein. The repertoire consists of about 100,000 distinct CDR3 sequences, with about 21% occurring once and the leading ten covering around 1%. Source material: naive CD8+ T cells from blood, with Jurkat cell RNA spiked in. Receptors were obtained from a human donor in good health. Some libraries in this study had Jurkat cell RNA spiked in. The CDR3 runs from the conserved cysteine through the conserved F or W. Clone size is stated in some rows and not others, as once, few, many or a class when expanded.

V	size	J	CDR3
TRBV12-5	many	TRBJ2-1	CASGYGGGYNEQFF
TRBV19	many	TRBJ2-2	CASSGTEAWGTGELFF
TRBV6-5	many	TRBJ2-7	CASSYLPGQGENEQYF
TRBV4-1	few	TRBJ2-7	CASSRGQGADEQYF
TRBV2	many	TRBJ2-4	CASKGAKNIQYF
TRBV25-1	many	TRBJ2-3	CASSEYRTGLGQDTQYF
TRBV5-4	many	TRBJ2-7	CASSDISRGNEQYF
TRBV28	many	TRBJ1-2	CASSFPQGLDYGYTF
TRBV27	few	TRBJ1-6	CASSLSPRGTNSPLHF
TRBV23-1	few	TRBJ1-1	CASSPPGQDTEAFF
TRBV28	-	TRBJ2-1	CASSYLLFTYNEQFF
TRBV9	many	TRBJ2-3	CASSLRQADTQYF
TRBV20-1	few	TRBJ2-1	CSATSLAGGPPYNEQFF
TRBV29-1	many	TRBJ2-6	CSVEDPGGNSGANVLTF
TRBV11-2	few	TRBJ2-2	CASSYGQGKTGELFF
TRBV7-2	-	TRBJ2-3	CATREAHGDWVVSPTDTQYF
TRBV5-4	many	TRBJ2-3	CASSLALGVGTDTQYF
TRBV6-2/TRBV6-3	few	TRBJ2-7	CASSYSSRSYEQYF
TRBV2	many	TRBJ1-1	CASRTGPEAFF
TRBV9	few	TRBJ2-2	CASSSRRLAENTGELFF
TRBV19	-	TRBJ2-3	CASKGDTQYF
TRBV7-6	few	TRBJ1-4	CASSLEGPKMNEKLFF
TRBV12-3/TRBV12-4	-	TRBJ2-1	CASTGMSGEQFF
TRBV12-5	few	TRBJ2-7	CASGLLVGGSYEQYF
TRBV7-9	many	TRBJ2-3	CASSLALVLAGESTDTQYF
TRBV5-5	-	TRBJ2-2	CASSLVAGEGTGELFF
TRBV7-8	many	TRBJ2-6	CASSQRRAGANVLTF
TRBV28	many	TRBJ2-6	CASTRRPSGANVLTF
TRBV7-7	few	TRBJ2-5	CAVGGRDGKTQYF
TRBV7-9	few	TRBJ2-5	CASSHRDRAETQYF
TRBV28	-	TRBJ2-1	CASSPDLRGDRVEQFF
TRBV20-1	many	TRBJ2-3	CSARDPAALTDTQYF
TRBV6-6	many	TRBJ2-1	CASSSGVQLGEQFF
TRBV5-1	many	TRBJ1-1	CASSLAGTGVYYTEAFF
TRBV19	-	TRBJ1-2	CATLGAGGAGYTF
TRBV20-1	many	TRBJ2-7	CSARELVVSYEQYF
TRBV5-6	few	TRBJ2-5	CASTWDRGLETQYF
TRBV20-1	many	TRBJ2-1	CSAQPSSYNEQFF
TRBV28	-	TRBJ2-5	CASSPDQETQYF
TRBV29-1	many	TRBJ2-5	CSAFQGLAETQYF
TRBV13	many	TRBJ2-7	CASSLGSAGQYF
TRBV15	many	TRBJ1-2	CATSPRGGGNYGYTF
TRBV12-3/TRBV12-4	many	TRBJ1-1	CASRLTGATEAFF
TRBV6-6	-	TRBJ2-7	CASCYSPTGSDEQYF
TRBV19	-	TRBJ2-1	CASSIGTTAYNEQFF
TRBV19	-	TRBJ2-1	CASSIQGAYNEQFF
TRBV19	many	TRBJ1-5	CASSIALSINPSNQPQHF
TRBV20-1	many	TRBJ1-3	CSARDRQSREGNTIYF
TRBV19	few	TRBJ2-2	CASSIASGSTGELFF
TRBV6-5	many	TRBJ1-1	CASSYSANTEAFF
TRBV28	many	TRBJ1-1	CASSPTGTGNTEAFF
TRBV18	many	TRBJ2-5	CASSLSGQQETQYF
TRBV9	few	TRBJ2-5	CASSVYGTDQETQYF
TRBV2	few	TRBJ1-2	CASSEFAERRGYTF
TRBV27	few	TRBJ1-5	CASSLLSPRGQYNQPQHF
TRBV5-4	many	TRBJ2-3	CASSLDGADTQYF
TRBV7-9	few	TRBJ1-1	CASSLARVNTEAFF